The 17 T cell receptor beta chains given below trace back to one sample, sequenced in a study of cytomegalovirus exposure and HLA in healthy donors. Researchers ran the PCR with 60 Vbeta and 13 Jbeta primers. Assay: immunoSEQ multiplex PCR; the TCRdb copy retains only in-frame clones and omits some. The repertoire holds some 100,000 clones, with around 80% as singletons. Material: PBMCs. These receptors came from a young woman in good health and CMV-seronegative.

J is TRBJ2-7 and V is TRBV5-6; D possibly corresponds to TRBD1 (5 bases). The germline V gene encodes CDR1 SGHDT and CDR2 YYEEEE. CDR3 length equals 14 residues. Trimming pared 0 bases from V and 3 bases from J, leaving 10 bases between. The CDR3 reads CASSLGTGNYEQYF. In DNA, the CDR3 is TGTGCCAGCAGCTTGGGTACAGGAAACTACGAGCAGTACTTC.

This rearrangement joins TRBV4-3 to TRBJ2-2; 13 bases match TRBD2. Germline V lookup: CDR1 LGHNA, CDR2 YSLEER. This CDR3 contains 16 residues. The ends lost 8 bases at V and 0 bases at J; junction bases unmatched: 3. CDR3 loop: CASRGLAGANTGELFF. CDR3 nucleotide sequence: TGCGCCAGCCGCGGACTAGCGGGGGCGAACACCGGGGAGCTGTTTTTT.

V is TRBV7-7 and J is TRBJ2-7; TRBD1 aligns across 7 bases. This CDR3 contains 13 residues. CDR1 is SSHAT, CDR2 FNYEAQ, per germline (reference sequence). After removal of 1 base from V and 7 bases from J, the junction contained 4 bases not matched to a gene. The DNA for the CDR3 is TGTGCCAGCAGCTTAGTGTACAGGGGAGAGCAGTACTTC. The encoded protein is CASSLVYRGEQYF.

V gene TRBV10-3 combines with J gene TRBJ2-1; TRBD1 matches at 7 bases. There are 13 residues in the CDR3. Germline values: CDR1 ENHRY, CDR2 SYGVKD. After removal of 6 bases from V and 8 bases from J, the junction contained 7 bases not matched to a gene. The CDR3 region has the DNA TGTGCCATCAGAGACAGGGAAGTGGATGAGCAGTTCTTC. Translating it yields CAIRDREVDEQFF.

The CDR3 sequence: CASSLDQNYEQYF. In nucleotides, the CDR3 is TGTGCCAGCAGCTTAGATCAGAACTACGAGCAGTACTTC. The chain links TRBV7-9 to TRBJ2-7; D not certain. The CDR3 covers 13 residues. CDR1 SEHNR and CDR2 FQNEAQ come from the germline V gene (reference sequence). Trimming shortened V by 1 base and J by 3 bases, and 7 bases separated the two germline ends.

V usage is TRBV27 and J usage is TRBJ2-5; 11 positions match TRBD2. The CDR3 has 17 amino acids. CDR1 is MNHEY and CDR2 is SMNVEV in the germline V gene (reference sequence). With V trimmed by 5 bases and J by 1 base, 9 bases remained unmatched. The CDR3 spells CASSPTSGTGGQETQYF. The DNA for the CDR3 is TGTGCCAGCAGTCCGACTAGCGGGACGGGGGGCCAAGAGACCCAGTACTTC.

The chain carries TRBV7-6 and TRBJ2-7; unclear D gene. With 5 bases removed from V and 0 bases from J, the gap between germline ends came to 11 bases. This CDR3 spans 14 amino acids. Germline CDR1 and CDR2: SGHVS and FNYEAQ. CDR3 sequence: CASSPQVSSYEQYF. Here the CDR3 DNA reads TGTGCCAGCAGCCCGCAGGTGAGCTCCTACGAGCAGTACTTC.

The CDR3 protein is CASSPLAGETNYEQYF. The CDR3 bases are TGTGCCAGCAGCCCCCTCGCCGGGGAAACTAACTACGAGCAGTACTTC. The chain couples TRBV7-9 to TRBJ2-7, with D perhaps matching TRBD2 (5 bases). The length of the CDR3 is 16 residues. The germline gives CDR1 SEHNR, CDR2 FQNEAQ (reference sequence). V dropped 5 bases and J dropped 3 bases, with 20 bases sitting between them.

This rearrangement joins TRBV9 to TRBJ2-5; D is ambiguous. The J call is uncertain, as TRBJ2-7 better fits the DNA end. The CDR3 totals 14 residues. Germline lookup yields CDR1 SGDLS and CDR2 YYNGEE. For the CDR3, the DNA is TGTGCCAGCAGCGTAGATCCGATCTCCTACGAGCAGTACTTC. It translates to CASSVDPISYEQYF.

This sequence joins TRBV29-1 and TRBJ2-3, with 7 nucleotides matching TRBD2. CDR3 length: 12 residues. From germline, CDR1 is SQVTM and CDR2 ANQGSEA. V lost 5 bases to trimming and J lost 13 bases; unmatched junction nucleotides: 12. The CDR3 spells CSVFSSGGVEYF. The CDR3 DNA is TGCAGCGTTTTTTCTAGCGGCGGGGTTGAGTATTTT.

CDR3 nucleotide sequence: TGTGCCAGCAGTGCCGCGGACTCTGATACGCAGTATTTT. Translated: CASSAADSDTQYF. The gene calls are TRBV6-4 and TRBJ2-3; weak D call: TRBD2 (5 bases). The germline V gene has CDR1 MRHNA and CDR2 SNTAGT. This CDR3 is built from 13 residues. Trimming stripped 4 bases from V and 6 bases from J, with 11 bases between.

In this sample, this clone turned up a few times. V gene TRBV4-3 combines with J gene TRBJ2-7, with TRBD1 matching 11 bases. V was pared by 0 bases and J by 3 bases, with 7 bases of the junction left unmatched. The CDR3 runs to 17 residues. Germline V gene data show CDR1 as LGHNA and CDR2 as YSLEER. The CDR3, as DNA: TGCGCCAGCAGCCAAGAAAATCGCGGGACAGGGGGCTACGAGCAGTACTTC. Translation gives CASSQENRGTGGYEQYF.

V is TRBV5-6 and J is TRBJ1-4; D remains ambiguous. CDR1 SGHDT and CDR2 YYEEEE come from the germline V gene. The CDR3 spans 13 residues. Trimming cost V 3 bases and J 10 bases, with 13 bases left between them. Here the CDR3 reads CASSYVRGRKLFF. The CDR3 DNA is TGTGCCAGCAGCTATGTCCGAGGCCGAAAACTGTTTTTT.

The chain is built from TRBV28 and TRBJ1-2; D is perhaps TRBD1 (6 bases). Trimming left V 5 bases short and J 3 bases short, with 13 bases between. Germline values: CDR1 MDHEN, CDR2 SYDVKM. The CDR3 has 14 residues. CDR3 in amino acids: CASSGGQMYYGYTF. The CDR3 DNA reads as TGTGCCAGCAGTGGAGGACAGATGTACTATGGCTACACCTTC.

The genes are TRBV27 and TRBJ2-5, with a tentative D call TRBD2 (5 bases). The J call may not be correct, given that the DNA end is closer to TRBJ2-7. CDR3 length: 15 amino acids. Germline CDR1 reads MNHEY; CDR2 reads SMNVEV (reference sequence). The CDR3 sequence: CASSRDTRPTYEQYF. CDR3 DNA sequence: TGTGCCAGCAGTCGCGATACTAGGCCGACCTACGAGCAGTACTTC.

This clone appeared once. The CDR3 DNA reads as TGTGCCAGCAGTTTGCTTTCGGCGGGAGCTTCGAGTGAGCAGTTCTTC. It encodes CASSLLSAGASSEQFF. J is TRBJ2-1 and V is TRBV27, with 7 bases that match TRBD2. CDR1 is MNHEY and CDR2 is SMNVEV in the germline V gene (reference sequence). The CDR3 is 16 residues long. Unmatched junction bases numbered 14, after V lost 3 bases and J lost 9 bases.

The gene calls are TRBV18 and TRBJ1-5; D gene uncertain. The CDR3 totals 15 residues. The V end was cut by 3 bases, the J end by 2 bases, with 11 bases between. Germline loops: CDR1 KGHSH, CDR2 LQKENI. CDR3 in amino acids: CASSPLPPGNQPQHF. CDR3 bases: TGTGCCAGCTCACCTCTCCCCCCCGGCAATCAGCCCCAGCATTTT.